Shown below are 9 T cell receptor beta chains from a single sample sequenced in a study of human T cells and chemical hapten exposure. Using its own MiXCR run on the RACE reads, TCRdb lists one record per CDR3 protein. Among about 40,000 distinct CDR3 sequences, 8% to 11% were seen once, and the ten largest hold about 6%. The time point is: pre-sensitization, week 0. Treatment meaning: therapeutic diphenylcyclopropenone sensitization with weekly scalp DPC. The sequenced sample was whole blood, obtained in connection with sensitization to the hapten diphenylcyclopropenone (DPC). All receptors come from a young man with alopecia areata. Some clones in this sample may be carry-over from other donors' samples.

This clonotype was detected many times. The chain is built from TRBV28 and TRBJ1-2; 8 nucleotides match TRBD1. The trim removed 3 bases at V and 8 bases at J, leaving 2 bases unmatched. The CDR3 runs to 12 residues. CDR1 and CDR2 (germline): MDHEN, SYDVKM. The DNA of the CDR3 is TGTGCCAGCAGTTTCGGGACAGGCGGCTACACCTTC. Its protein product is CASSFGTGGYTF.

In its sample, this clonotype was seen a few times. The V call is TRBV7-6, the J call TRBJ2-3; D may match TRBD1 or TRBD2 (5 bases each). CDR3 size: 17 residues. V was cut by 5 bases and J by 0 bases, with 18 bases left in between. Germline CDR1 is SGHVS and CDR2 is FNYEAQ. In DNA form, the CDR3 reads TGTGCCAGCAGCCTAGGGGTGTCCAGCGGTAGCACAGATACGCAGTATTTT. Its protein is CASSLGVSSGSTDTQYF.

This clonotype was seen only a few times. The chain is built from TRBV10-2 and TRBJ2-2; 9 bases fit TRBD2. CDR1 is WSHSY and CDR2 is SAAADI in the germline V gene. V was pared by 4 bases and J by 7 bases, with 4 bases of the junction left unmatched. The CDR3 is 14 amino acids. The DNA of the CDR3 is TGCGCCAGCAGTGTAGCGGGGGTAGGCGGGGAGCTGTTTTTT. Protein: CASSVAGVGGELFF.

V is TRBV18 and J is TRBJ2-3; D may be TRBD1 (5 bases). Trimming removed 3 bases at V and 2 bases at J, with 9 bases between. Germline values: CDR1 KGHSH, CDR2 LQKENI. This CDR3 spans 14 amino acids. The CDR3 is CASSPFRATDTQYF. The CDR3 coding sequence is TGTGCCAGCTCACCCTTCAGGGCCACAGATACGCAGTATTTT.

In this sample, this clonotype turned up a few times. This sequence joins TRBV5-1 and TRBJ1-1; D ambiguous. This CDR3 is built from 13 residues. V lost 3 bases to trimming and J lost 5 bases, with 11 bases between them. Germline loops: CDR1 SGHRS, CDR2 YFSETQ. CDR3 nucleotide sequence: TGCGCCAGCAGCTCCACCTTAGAGACTGAAGCTTTCTTT. It specifies CASSSTLETEAFF.

This clonotype was counted many times. The genes are TRBV7-8 and TRBJ2-3, with D hard to call. Trimming removed 5 bases from V and 4 bases from J, with 10 bases in between. The length of the CDR3 is 13 residues. Germline loops: CDR1 SGHVS, CDR2 FQNEAQ. CDR3 coding DNA: TGTGCCAGCAGCCTGTTATACGCAGATACGCAGTATTTT. It specifies CASSLLYADTQYF.

This clonotype showed up many times. The chain uses TRBV20-1 and TRBJ2-2; 12 nucleotides align to TRBD2. The J segment lost 5 bases and the V segment lost 6 bases, leaving 10 bases of the junction unmatched. This CDR3 has 16 residues. CDR1 is DFQATT and CDR2 is SNEGSKA in the germline V gene (reference sequence). CDR3 sequence reads: CSAGTSGGQRTGELFF. The CDR3 DNA sequence: TGCAGTGCCGGTACTAGCGGGGGGCAGAGGACCGGGGAGCTGTTTTTT.

This clonotype has more than one count but fewer than ten. The chain couples TRBV12-3 or TRBV12-4 to TRBJ1-1; D is possibly TRBD1 (5 bases). V lost 5 bases and J 1 base, leaving 17 bases between the germline ends. The CDR3 is 16 residues long. The CDR3 loop is CASSPPDKWGNTEAFF. The DNA for the CDR3 is TGTGCCAGCAGTCCGCCGGACAAATGGGGGAACACTGAAGCTTTCTTT.

A single count supports this clonotype. The chain links TRBV6-5 to TRBJ1-1; D ambiguous. Between the trimmed V and J ends, which lost 2 bases and 2 bases, there was a span of 6 bases. The CDR3 has 13 residues. CDR1 is MNHEY, CDR2 SVGAGI, per germline. As DNA, the CDR3 is TGTGCCAGCAGTTACGGGATAAACACTGAAGCTTTCTTT. Translating gives CASSYGINTEAFF.